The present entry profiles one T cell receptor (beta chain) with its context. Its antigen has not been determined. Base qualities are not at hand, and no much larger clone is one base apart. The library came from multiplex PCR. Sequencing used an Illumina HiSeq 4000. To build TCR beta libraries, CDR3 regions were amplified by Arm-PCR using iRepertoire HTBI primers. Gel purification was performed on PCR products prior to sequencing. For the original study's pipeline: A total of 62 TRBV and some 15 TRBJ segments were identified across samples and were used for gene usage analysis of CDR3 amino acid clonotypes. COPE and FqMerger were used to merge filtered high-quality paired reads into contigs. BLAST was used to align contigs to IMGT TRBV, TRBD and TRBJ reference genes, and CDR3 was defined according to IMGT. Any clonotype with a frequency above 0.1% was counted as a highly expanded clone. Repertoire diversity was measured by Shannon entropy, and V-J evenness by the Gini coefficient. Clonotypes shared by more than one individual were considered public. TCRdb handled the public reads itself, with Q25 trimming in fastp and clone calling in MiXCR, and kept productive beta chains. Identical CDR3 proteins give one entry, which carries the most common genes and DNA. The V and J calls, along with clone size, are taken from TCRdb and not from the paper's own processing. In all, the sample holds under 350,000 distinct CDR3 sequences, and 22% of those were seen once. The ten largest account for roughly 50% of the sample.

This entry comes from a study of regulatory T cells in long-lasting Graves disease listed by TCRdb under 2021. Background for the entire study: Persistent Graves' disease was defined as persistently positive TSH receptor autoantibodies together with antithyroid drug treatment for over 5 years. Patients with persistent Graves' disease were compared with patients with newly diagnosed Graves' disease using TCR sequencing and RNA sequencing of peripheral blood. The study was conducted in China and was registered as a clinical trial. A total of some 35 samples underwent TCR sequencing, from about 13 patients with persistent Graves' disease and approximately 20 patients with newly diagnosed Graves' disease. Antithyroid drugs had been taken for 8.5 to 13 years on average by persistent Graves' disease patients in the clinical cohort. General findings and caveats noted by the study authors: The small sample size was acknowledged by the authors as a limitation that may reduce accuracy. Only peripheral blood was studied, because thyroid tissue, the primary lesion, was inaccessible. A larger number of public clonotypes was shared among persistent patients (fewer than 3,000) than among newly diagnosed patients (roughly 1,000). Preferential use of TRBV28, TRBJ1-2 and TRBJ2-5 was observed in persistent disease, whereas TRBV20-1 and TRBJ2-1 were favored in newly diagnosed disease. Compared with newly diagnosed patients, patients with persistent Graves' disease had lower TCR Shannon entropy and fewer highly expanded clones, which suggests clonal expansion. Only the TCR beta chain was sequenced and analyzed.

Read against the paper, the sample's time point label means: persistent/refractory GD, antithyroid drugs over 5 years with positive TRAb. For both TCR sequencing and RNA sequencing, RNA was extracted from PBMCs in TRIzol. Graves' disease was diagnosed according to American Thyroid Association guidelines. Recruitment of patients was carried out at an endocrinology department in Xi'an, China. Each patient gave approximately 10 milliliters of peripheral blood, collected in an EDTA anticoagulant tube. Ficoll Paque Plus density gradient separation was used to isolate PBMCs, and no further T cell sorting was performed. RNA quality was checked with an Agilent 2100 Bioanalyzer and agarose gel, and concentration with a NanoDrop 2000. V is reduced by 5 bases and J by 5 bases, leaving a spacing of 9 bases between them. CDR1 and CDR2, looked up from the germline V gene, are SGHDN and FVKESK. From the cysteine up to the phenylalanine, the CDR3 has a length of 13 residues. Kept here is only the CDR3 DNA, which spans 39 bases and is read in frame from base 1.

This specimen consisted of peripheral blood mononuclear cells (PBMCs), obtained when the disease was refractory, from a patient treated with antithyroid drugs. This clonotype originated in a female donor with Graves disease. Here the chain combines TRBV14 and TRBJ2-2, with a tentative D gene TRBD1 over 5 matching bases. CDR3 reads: CASSSGWTGELFF. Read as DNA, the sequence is TGTGCCAGCAGCTCAGGGTGGACCGGGGAGCTGTTTTTT.